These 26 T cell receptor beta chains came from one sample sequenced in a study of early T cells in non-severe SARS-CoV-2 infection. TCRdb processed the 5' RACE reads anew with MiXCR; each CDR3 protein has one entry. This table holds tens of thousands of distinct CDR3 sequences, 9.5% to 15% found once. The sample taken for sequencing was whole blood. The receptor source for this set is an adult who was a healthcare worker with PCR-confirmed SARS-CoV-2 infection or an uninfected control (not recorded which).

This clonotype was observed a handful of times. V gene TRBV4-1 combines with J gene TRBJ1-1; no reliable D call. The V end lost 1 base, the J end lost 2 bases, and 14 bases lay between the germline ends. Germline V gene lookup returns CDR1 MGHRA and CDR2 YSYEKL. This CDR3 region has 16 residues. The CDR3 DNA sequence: TGCGCCAGCAGCCAAGGGGCCCGGACCTTAAACACTGAAGCTTTCTTT. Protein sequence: CASSQGARTLNTEAFF.

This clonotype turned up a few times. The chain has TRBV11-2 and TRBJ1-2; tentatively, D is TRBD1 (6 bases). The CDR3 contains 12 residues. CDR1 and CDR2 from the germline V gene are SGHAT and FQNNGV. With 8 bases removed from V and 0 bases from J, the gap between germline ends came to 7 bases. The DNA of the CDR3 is TGTGCCAGCGGACAGCCTAACTATGGCTACACCTTC. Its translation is CASGQPNYGYTF.

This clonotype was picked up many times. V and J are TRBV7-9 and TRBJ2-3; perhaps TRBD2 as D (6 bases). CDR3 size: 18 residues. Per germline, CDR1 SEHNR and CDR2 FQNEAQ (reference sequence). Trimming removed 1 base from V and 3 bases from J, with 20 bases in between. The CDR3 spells CASSLEPRVLASTDTQYF. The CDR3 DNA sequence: TGTGCCAGCAGCTTAGAACCCCGTGTTCTAGCGAGTACAGATACGCAGTATTTT.

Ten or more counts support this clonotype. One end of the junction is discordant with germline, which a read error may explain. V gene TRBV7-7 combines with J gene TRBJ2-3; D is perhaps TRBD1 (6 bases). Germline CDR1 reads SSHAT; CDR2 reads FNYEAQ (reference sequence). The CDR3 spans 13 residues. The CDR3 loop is CASTGTPGDTQYF. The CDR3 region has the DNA TGTGCTAGCACAGGGACGCCCGGGGATACGCAGTATTTT.

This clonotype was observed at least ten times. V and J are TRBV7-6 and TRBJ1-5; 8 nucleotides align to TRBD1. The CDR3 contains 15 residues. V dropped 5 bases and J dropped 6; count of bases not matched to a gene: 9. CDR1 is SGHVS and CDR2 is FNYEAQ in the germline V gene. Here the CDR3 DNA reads TGTGCCAGCAGCCGCGGACAGGGCTGGGGTCAGCCCCAGCATTTT. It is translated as CASSRGQGWGQPQHF. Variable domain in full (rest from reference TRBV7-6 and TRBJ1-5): GAGVSQSPRYKVTKRGQDVALRCDPISGHVSLYWYRQALGQGPEFLTYFNYEAQQDKSGLPNDRFSAERPEGSISTLTIQRTEQRDSAMYRCASSRGQGWGQPQHFGDGTRLSIL.

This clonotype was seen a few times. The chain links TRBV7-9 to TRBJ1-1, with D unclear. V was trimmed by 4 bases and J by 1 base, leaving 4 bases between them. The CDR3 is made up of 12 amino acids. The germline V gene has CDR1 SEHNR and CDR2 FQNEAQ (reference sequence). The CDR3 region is CASSWQNTEAFF. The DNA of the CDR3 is TGTGCCAGCAGCTGGCAGAACACTGAAGCTTTCTTT.

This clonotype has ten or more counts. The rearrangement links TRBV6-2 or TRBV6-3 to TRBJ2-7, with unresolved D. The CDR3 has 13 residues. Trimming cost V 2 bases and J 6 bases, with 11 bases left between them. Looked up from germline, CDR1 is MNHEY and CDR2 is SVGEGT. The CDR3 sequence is CASSYGGSREQYF. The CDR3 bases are TGTGCCAGCAGTTACGGTGGCTCCCGCGAGCAGTACTTC.

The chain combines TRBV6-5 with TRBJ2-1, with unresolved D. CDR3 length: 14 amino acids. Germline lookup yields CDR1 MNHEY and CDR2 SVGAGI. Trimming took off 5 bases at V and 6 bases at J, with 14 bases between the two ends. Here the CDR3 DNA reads TGTGCCAGCAGTGACCAGGACGGTGCCAATGAGCAGTTCTTC. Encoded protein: CASSDQDGANEQFF.

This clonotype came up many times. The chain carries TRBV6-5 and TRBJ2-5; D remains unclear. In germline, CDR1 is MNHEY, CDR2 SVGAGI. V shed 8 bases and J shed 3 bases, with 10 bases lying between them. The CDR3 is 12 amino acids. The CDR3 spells CASWTPEETQYF. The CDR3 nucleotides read TGTGCCAGCTGGACCCCGGAAGAGACCCAGTACTTC.

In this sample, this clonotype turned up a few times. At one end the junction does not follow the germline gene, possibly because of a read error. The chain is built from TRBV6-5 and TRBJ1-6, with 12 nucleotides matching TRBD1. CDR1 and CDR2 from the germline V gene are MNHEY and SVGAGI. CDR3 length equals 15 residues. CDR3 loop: CASSPRGQGALKREF. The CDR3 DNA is TGTGCCAGCAGTCCTCGGGGACAGGGGGCCCTAAAGAGAGAATTT.

The CDR3 region has the DNA TGTGCCAGCAGCTTTGAGCGAGACTACGAGCAGTACTTC. Translating it yields CASSFERDYEQYF. The chain combines TRBV7-9 with TRBJ2-7; D not certain. Trimming pared 3 bases from V and 3 bases from J, leaving 9 bases between. Germline V gene sequence: CDR1 SEHNR, CDR2 FQNEAQ (reference sequence). This CDR3 is built from 13 residues.

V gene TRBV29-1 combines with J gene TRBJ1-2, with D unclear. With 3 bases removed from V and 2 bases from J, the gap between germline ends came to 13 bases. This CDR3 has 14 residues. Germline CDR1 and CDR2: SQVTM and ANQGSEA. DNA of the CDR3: TGCAGCGTTGAGTTCCGGGTGGGAAACTATGGCTACACCTTC. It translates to CSVEFRVGNYGYTF.

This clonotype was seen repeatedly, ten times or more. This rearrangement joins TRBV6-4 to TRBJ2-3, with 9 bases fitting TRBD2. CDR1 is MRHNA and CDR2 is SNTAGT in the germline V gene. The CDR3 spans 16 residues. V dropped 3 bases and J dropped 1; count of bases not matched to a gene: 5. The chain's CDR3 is CASSDSASGGTDTQYF. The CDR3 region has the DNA TGTGCCAGCAGTGATTCGGCTAGCGGGGGCACAGATACGCAGTATTTT.

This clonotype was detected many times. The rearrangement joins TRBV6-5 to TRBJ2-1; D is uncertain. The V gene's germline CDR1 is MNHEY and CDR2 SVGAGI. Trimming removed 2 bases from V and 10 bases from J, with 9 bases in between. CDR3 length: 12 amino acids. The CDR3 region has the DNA TGTGCCAGCAGTTACGGTCCGAGAGAGCAGTTCTTC. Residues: CASSYGPREQFF.

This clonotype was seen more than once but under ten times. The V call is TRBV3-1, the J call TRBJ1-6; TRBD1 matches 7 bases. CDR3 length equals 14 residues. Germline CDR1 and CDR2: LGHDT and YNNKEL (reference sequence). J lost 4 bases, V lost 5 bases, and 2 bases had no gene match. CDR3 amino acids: CASSGTAYNSPLHF. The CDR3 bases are TGTGCCAGCAGCGGGACAGCGTATAATTCACCCCTCCACTTT.

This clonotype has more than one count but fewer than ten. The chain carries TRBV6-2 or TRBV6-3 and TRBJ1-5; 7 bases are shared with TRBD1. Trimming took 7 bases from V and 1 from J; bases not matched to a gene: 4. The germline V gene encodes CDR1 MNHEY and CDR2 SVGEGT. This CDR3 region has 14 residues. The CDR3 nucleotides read TGTGCCAGCAAAAACAGGGGAAGCAATCAGCCCCAGCATTTT. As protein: CASKNRGSNQPQHF.

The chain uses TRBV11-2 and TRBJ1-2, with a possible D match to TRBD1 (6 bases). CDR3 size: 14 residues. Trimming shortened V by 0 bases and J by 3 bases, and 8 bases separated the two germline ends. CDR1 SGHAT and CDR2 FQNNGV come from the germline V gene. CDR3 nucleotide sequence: TGTGCCAGCAGCTTAGACAGGGGCGACTATGGCTACACCTTC. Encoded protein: CASSLDRGDYGYTF.

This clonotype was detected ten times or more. The CDR3 DNA follows: TGTGCCAGCAGCCCTCTCCCGTCCTCCTACAATGAGCAGTTCTTC. Translation: CASSPLPSSYNEQFF. The chain uses TRBV7-6 and TRBJ2-1, with D unclear. Looked up from germline, CDR1 is SGHVS and CDR2 is FNYEAQ. CDR3 size: 15 residues. V was pared by 5 bases and J by 0 bases, with 11 bases between.

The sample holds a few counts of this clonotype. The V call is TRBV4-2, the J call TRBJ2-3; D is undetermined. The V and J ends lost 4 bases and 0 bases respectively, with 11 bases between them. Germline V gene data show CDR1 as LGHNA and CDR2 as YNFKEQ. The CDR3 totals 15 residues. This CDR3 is CASSPRESSTDTQYF. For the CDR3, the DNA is TGTGCCAGCAGCCCCCGTGAGAGCAGCACAGATACGCAGTATTTT.

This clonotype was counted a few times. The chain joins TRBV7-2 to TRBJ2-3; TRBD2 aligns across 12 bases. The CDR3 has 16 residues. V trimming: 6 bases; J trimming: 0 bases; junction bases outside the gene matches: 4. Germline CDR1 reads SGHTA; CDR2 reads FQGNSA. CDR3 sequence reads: CASSRTSGESTDTQYF. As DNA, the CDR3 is TGTGCCAGCAGTCGGACTAGCGGGGAAAGCACAGATACGCAGTATTTT.

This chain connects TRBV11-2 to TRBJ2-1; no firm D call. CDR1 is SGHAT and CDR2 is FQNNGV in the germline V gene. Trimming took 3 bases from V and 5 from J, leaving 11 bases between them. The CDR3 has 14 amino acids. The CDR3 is CASSFSSNHNEQFF. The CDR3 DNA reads TGTGCCAGCAGCTTCAGCAGCAACCACAATGAGCAGTTCTTC. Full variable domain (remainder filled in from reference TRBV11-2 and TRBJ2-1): EAGVAQSPRYKIIEKRQSVAFWCNPISGHATLYWYQQILGQGPKLLIQFQNNGVVDDSQLPKDRFSAERLKGVDSTLKIQPAKLEDSAVYLCASSFSSNHNEQFFGPGTRLTVL.

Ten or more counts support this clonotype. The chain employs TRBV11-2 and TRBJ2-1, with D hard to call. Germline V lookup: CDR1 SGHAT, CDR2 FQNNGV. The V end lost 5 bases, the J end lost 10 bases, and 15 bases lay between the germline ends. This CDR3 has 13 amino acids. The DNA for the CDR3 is TGTGCCAGCAGCCCGAGGACCCGCCGGGAGCAGTTCTTC. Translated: CASSPRTRREQFF.

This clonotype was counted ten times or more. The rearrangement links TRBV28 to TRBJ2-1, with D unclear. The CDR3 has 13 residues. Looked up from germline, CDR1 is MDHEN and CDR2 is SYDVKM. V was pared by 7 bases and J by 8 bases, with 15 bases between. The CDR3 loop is CASIPSPSHEQFF. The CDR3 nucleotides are TGTGCCAGCATCCCATCTCCCAGCCATGAGCAGTTCTTC.

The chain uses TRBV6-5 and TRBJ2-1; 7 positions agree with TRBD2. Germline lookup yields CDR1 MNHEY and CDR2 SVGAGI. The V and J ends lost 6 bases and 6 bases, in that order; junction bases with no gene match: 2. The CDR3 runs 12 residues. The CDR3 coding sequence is TGTGCCAGCAGACCGGGAGGCAATGAGCAGTTCTTC. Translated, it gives CASRPGGNEQFF.

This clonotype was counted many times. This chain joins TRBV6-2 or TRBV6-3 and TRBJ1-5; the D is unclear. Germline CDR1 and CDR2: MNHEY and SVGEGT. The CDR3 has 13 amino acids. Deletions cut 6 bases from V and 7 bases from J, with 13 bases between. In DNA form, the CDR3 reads TGTGCCAGCAGCCTCCTTATGGGCCAGCCCCAGCATTTT. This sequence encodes CASSLLMGQPQHF.

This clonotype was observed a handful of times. This CDR3 is CASSQGVGGRTNYEQYF. Written as DNA, the CDR3 is TGCGCCAGCAGCCAAGGAGTAGGAGGGAGAACGAACTACGAGCAGTACTTC. V gene TRBV4-3 combines with J gene TRBJ2-7, with D possibly being TRBD2 (6 bases). The ends were cut back, 1 base at V and 3 bases at J, with 19 bases in the middle. Germline lookup yields CDR1 LGHNA and CDR2 YSLEER. This CDR3 is built from 17 residues.